A single sample is the source of the 30 T cell receptor beta chains below, sequenced in a study of blood T cell repertoires in COVID-19 (TCRdb year 2020). Libraries were made using the immunoSEQ multiplex PCR assay. TCRdb holds this immuneACCESS table with in-frame rearrangements only. Some clones are missing; in checked studies, unresolved V genes explain under half, and the rest has no known cause. Present in this sample are 200,000 to 250,000 clones, 86% of which were seen just once. The biggest ten clones account for around 9.6% of the sample. What was sequenced was peripheral blood. These receptors were collected from a woman aged 45-65 years with COVID-19, enrolled during active disease.

About this clone itself: Other DNA sequences from this sample encode an identical CDR3 as well. The rearrangement joins TRBV7-3 to TRBJ1-5; tentatively, D is TRBD1 (5 bases). The CDR3 has 13 residues. V dropped 2 bases and J dropped 5 bases, with 7 bases sitting between them. CDR1 SGHTA and CDR2 FQGTGA come from the germline V gene. The CDR3 DNA follows: TGTGCCAGCAGCTTAGGAGGGGATCAGCCCCAGCATTTT. Its translation: CASSLGGDQPQHF.

The chain joins TRBV18 to TRBJ1-2, with 9 positions matching TRBD1. The CDR3 spans 13 residues. Looked up from germline, CDR1 is KGHSH and CDR2 is LQKENI. Trimming removed 2 bases from V and 8 bases from J; junction bases left unmatched: 3. The CDR3 is CASSPGTGQGYTF. The CDR3 DNA is TGTGCCAGCTCACCAGGGACAGGGCAGGGCTACACCTTC.

This chain joins TRBV28 and TRBJ1-2; weak D call: TRBD1 (6 bases). Per germline, CDR1 MDHEN and CDR2 SYDVKM. The CDR3 runs to 16 residues. Trimming stripped 6 bases from V and 0 bases from J, with 17 bases between. This CDR3 reads CASSPPTGTTNYGYTF. The CDR3 DNA is TGTGCCAGCAGCCCCCCGACAGGAACAACTAACTATGGCTACACCTTC.

The chain links TRBV7-2 to TRBJ2-7; 10 nucleotides agree with TRBD1. Unmatched junction bases numbered 8, after V lost 1 base and J lost 5 bases. CDR1 and CDR2 (germline): SGHTA, FQGNSA. The CDR3 has 16 residues. CDR3 region: CASSLGLGTGVHEQYF. The CDR3 DNA reads as TGTGCCAGCAGCTTAGGGCTCGGGACAGGGGTCCACGAGCAGTACTTC. Full variable domain (missing parts from reference TRBV7-2 and TRBJ2-7): GAGVSQSPSNKVTEKGKDVELRCDPISGHTALYWYRQSLGQGLEFLIYFQGNSAPDKSGLPSDRFSAERTGGSVSTLTIQRTQQEDSAVYLCASSLGLGTGVHEQYFGPGTRLTVT.

This clone was observed once. The chain is built from TRBV6-5 and TRBJ1-6; 7 bases line up with TRBD1. The V and J ends lost 7 bases and 7 bases, in that order; junction bases with no gene match: 7. The CDR3 has 14 residues. Germline CDR1 MNHEY, CDR2 SVGAGI. The CDR3 nucleotides read TGTGCCAGCACAACAGGGGTAGGAAATTCACCCCTCCACTTT. It is translated as CASTTGVGNSPLHF.

The chain combines TRBV11-3 with TRBJ1-2; D is possibly TRBD1 (6 bases). The germline V gene has CDR1 SGHNT and CDR2 YENEEA. Trimming pared 5 bases from V and 7 bases from J, leaving 20 bases between. This CDR3 has 15 amino acids. CDR3 bases: TGTGCCAGCAGCCCAGATCCCAGGGCCAGGGGTGGCTACACCTTC. Translating gives CASSPDPRARGGYTF.

This clone was counted ten times or more. The chain joins TRBV11-2 to TRBJ2-7; TRBD2 agrees at 11 bases. V dropped 0 bases and J dropped 7; count of bases not matched to a gene: 8. The length of the CDR3 is 16 residues. Germline-derived CDR1 and CDR2 are SGHAT and FQNNGV. CDR3 sequence: CASSLDWGLAAIEQYF. The CDR3 bases are TGTGCCAGCAGCTTAGATTGGGGACTAGCGGCGATAGAGCAGTACTTC. The full variable domain, completed using reference TRBV11-2 and TRBJ2-7, is EAGVAQSPRYKIIEKRQSVAFWCNPISGHATLYWYQQILGQGPKLLIQFQNNGVVDDSQLPKDRFSAERLKGVDSTLKIQPAKLEDSAVYLCASSLDWGLAAIEQYFGPGTRLTVT.

The V call is TRBV19, the J call TRBJ2-7; tentatively, D is TRBD1 (6 bases). Trimming stripped 6 bases from V and 1 base from J, with 13 bases between. Germline CDR1 LNHDA, CDR2 SQIVND (reference sequence). The CDR3 sequence is 14 residues long. The CDR3 coding sequence is TGTGCCAGTAGCCCTGGGACACAATCCTACGAGCAGTACTTC. Protein product: CASSPGTQSYEQYF.

The chain links TRBV7-2 to TRBJ2-3; 8 nucleotides align to TRBD2. The ends lost 2 bases at V and 3 bases at J; junction bases unmatched: 7. The CDR3 is 16 amino acids. Germline V CDR1 and CDR2: SGHTA, FQGNSA. CDR3 protein: CASSLNGGGRTDTQYF. CDR3 nucleotide sequence: TGTGCCAGCAGCTTAAACGGGGGGGGTAGAACAGATACGCAGTATTTT.

The CDR3 sequence: CATSRVPRTGLPYNSPLHF. CDR3 bases: TGTGCCACCAGCAGAGTTCCGAGGACAGGGTTGCCCTATAATTCACCCCTCCACTTT. The chain has TRBV15 and TRBJ1-6; 8 nucleotides agree with TRBD1. This CDR3 is built from 19 residues. V dropped 1 base and J dropped 2; count of bases not matched to a gene: 10. Germline CDR1 LNHNV, CDR2 YYDKDF (reference sequence).

For the CDR3, the DNA is TGTGCCAGTAGTGTATTTTTGCAGAACTATGGCTACACCTTC. This gives the protein CASSVFLQNYGYTF. V usage is TRBV19 and J usage is TRBJ1-2, with D uncertain. The CDR3 length is 14 residues. The V end lost 5 bases, the J end lost 2 bases, and 12 bases lay between the germline ends. The germline V gene encodes CDR1 LNHDA and CDR2 SQIVND (reference sequence).

The rearrangement uses TRBV19 and TRBJ2-3; perhaps TRBD1 as D (6 bases). Germline CDR1 is LNHDA and CDR2 is SQIVND (reference sequence). The CDR3 is 15 amino acids. V was trimmed by 5 bases and J by 5 bases, leaving 17 bases between them. The CDR3: CASSQQGRVGDTQYF. The CDR3 DNA sequence: TGTGCCAGTAGTCAACAGGGTCGAGTTGGAGATACGCAGTATTTT. Based on the CDR3 plus reference TRBV19 and TRBJ2-3, the full variable domain is DGGITQSPKYLFRKEGQNVTLSCEQNLNHDAMYWYRQDPGQGLRLIYYSQIVNDFQKGDIAEGYSVSREKKESFPLTVTSAQKNPTAFYLCASSQQGRVGDTQYFGPGTRLTVL.

V and J are TRBV19 and TRBJ2-3, with 14 bases identical to TRBD2. The length of the CDR3 is 18 residues. Losses at the gene ends were 7 bases for V and 2 bases for J; bases not matched to a gene: 11. Germline V gives CDR1 LNHDA, CDR2 SQIVND (reference sequence). The DNA of the CDR3 is TGTGCCAGTAAAAAAGGGGGACTAGCGGGGGCCTACACAGATACGCAGTATTTT. It is translated as CASKKGGLAGAYTDTQYF.

This clone has ten or more counts. V usage is TRBV6-1 and J usage is TRBJ2-7; D might be TRBD2 (5 bases). V dropped 2 bases and J dropped 7 bases, with 6 bases sitting between them. Germline-derived CDR1 and CDR2 are MNHNS and SASEGT. This CDR3 comprises 11 residues. This CDR3 reads CASSESGEQYV. The CDR3 DNA is TGTGCCAGCAGTGAATCGGGGGAGCAGTACGTC.

This clone was counted once. The chain has TRBV6-5 and TRBJ1-6; 9 nucleotides line up with TRBD1. There are 15 residues in the CDR3. CDR1 is MNHEY, CDR2 SVGAGI, per germline. Losses at the gene ends were 6 bases for V and 10 bases for J; bases not matched to a gene: 10. In nucleotides, the CDR3 is TGTGCCAGCAGGGCGCCGGGACAGGGAAGCTCACCCCTCCACTTT. Translation gives CASRAPGQGSSPLHF.

The chain is built from TRBV11-3 and TRBJ1-6; 11 positions match TRBD1. This CDR3 region has 14 residues. The J segment lost 9 bases and the V segment lost 5 bases, leaving 3 bases of the junction unmatched. Per germline, CDR1 SGHNT and CDR2 YENEEA. The CDR3 is CASSPGTGGSPLHF. The CDR3 nucleotides read TGTGCCAGCAGCCCCGGGACAGGGGGTTCACCCCTCCACTTT.

The CDR3 DNA sequence: TGCGCCAGCAGCTGGACGGAGGGACTCGTTGAAAAACTGTTTTTT. Encoded protein: CASSWTEGLVEKLFF. This rearrangement joins TRBV5-1 to TRBJ1-4; a weak D match, TRBD1 (5 bases). Trimming pared 3 bases from V and 7 bases from J, leaving 16 bases between. The CDR3 runs 15 residues. Germline lookup yields CDR1 SGHRS and CDR2 YFSETQ.

The rearrangement uses TRBV13 and TRBJ1-1; D perhaps matches TRBD1 (6 bases). Trimming removed 1 base from V and 1 base from J, with 10 bases in between. Per the germline V gene, CDR1 is PRHDT and CDR2 is FYEKMQ (reference sequence). CDR3 length: 15 residues. Written as DNA, the CDR3 is TGTGCCAGCAGCTTAGAACAGGGCGCGAACACTGAAGCTTTCTTT. The encoded protein is CASSLEQGANTEAFF.

The chain combines TRBV2 with TRBJ2-2; 7 bases map to TRBD1. The CDR3 length is 15 residues. CDR1 and CDR2 from the germline V gene are SNHLY and FYNNEI. The V gene end was trimmed by 0 bases and the J gene end by 4 bases; junction bases not matched to a gene: 2. Here the CDR3 reads CASSEAPGGTGELFF. In nucleotides, the CDR3 is TGTGCCAGCAGTGAAGCGCCAGGGGGCACCGGGGAGCTGTTTTTT.

This clone was seen just once. J is TRBJ2-7 and V is TRBV15, with D possibly matching TRBD2 (6 bases). The CDR3 has 14 residues. Germline lookup yields CDR1 LNHNV and CDR2 YYDKDF (reference sequence). V was cut by 0 bases and J by 1 base, with 7 bases left in between. This CDR3 reads CATSREGGSYEQYF. In DNA form, the CDR3 reads TGTGCCACCAGCAGAGAGGGGGGATCCTACGAGCAGTACTTC.

The chain joins TRBV6-5 to TRBJ2-3, with TRBD1 matching over 10 bases. The CDR3 has 15 amino acids. CDR1 is MNHEY and CDR2 is SVGAGI in the germline V gene. Germline trimming cut 5 bases from V and 6 bases from J; bases unmatched to any gene: 8. The CDR3 loop reads CASSPAGTGADTQYF. In DNA form, the CDR3 reads TGTGCCAGCAGTCCCGCCGGGACAGGGGCCGATACGCAGTATTTT.

The rearrangement uses TRBV7-8 and TRBJ2-7; 7 nucleotides match TRBD1. CDR3 length: 14 amino acids. J was trimmed by 3 bases and V by 4 bases; bases with no gene match: 6. CDR1 is SGHVS and CDR2 is FQNEAQ in the germline V gene. For the CDR3, the DNA is TGTGCCAGCAGCTCCTCACAGGGGTACTACGAGCAGTACGTC. Amino acids: CASSSSQGYYEQYV.

The chain combines TRBV11-3 with TRBJ2-3; TRBD1 matches at 8 bases. The junction had 10 bases not matched to a gene; V was cut back by 6 bases and J by 5 bases. The CDR3 is 15 amino acids. CDR1 and CDR2 (germline): SGHNT, YENEEA. The CDR3 DNA sequence: TGTGCCAGCAGTTTCTCTCAGGGGGCGGGAGATACGCAGTATTTT. It is translated as CASSFSQGAGDTQYF.

Regarding this clone: It may be a read error: a sequence one base away is much more abundant. The chain is built from TRBV9 and TRBJ2-2, with a weak D call TRBD2 (5 bases). This CDR3 is built from 15 residues. CDR1 and CDR2 from the germline V gene are SGDLS and YYNGEE. Trimming shortened V by 4 bases and J by 1 base, and 11 bases separated the two germline ends. The DNA of the CDR3 is TGTGCCAGCAGCTCTCGGGGAGTGAACACCGGGGAGCTGTTTTTT. Translating gives CASSSRGVNTGELFF.

The chain combines TRBV2 with TRBJ1-6, with D perhaps matching TRBD1 (6 bases). Germline V CDR1 and CDR2: SNHLY, FYNNEI. CDR3 length equals 14 residues. Trimming stripped 7 bases from V and 5 bases from J, with 12 bases between. The CDR3 region has the DNA TGTGCCAGCACCTCACAGGGCAATAATTCACCCCTCCACTTT. Translating gives CASTSQGNNSPLHF.

The chain combines TRBV7-2 with TRBJ2-3; D is possibly TRBD2 (5 bases). This CDR3 is built from 14 residues. The germline V and J ends were trimmed by 2 bases and 0 bases, with 6 bases remaining between them. Germline assignment: CDR1 SGHTA and CDR2 FQGNSA. The CDR3 DNA is TGTGCCAGCAGCTTAACTAGTAGCACAGATACGCAGTATTTT. Translating it yields CASSLTSSTDTQYF.

This rearrangement joins TRBV6-1 to TRBJ2-5; 8 positions match TRBD2. The CDR3 totals 17 residues. The germline CDR1 and CDR2 sequences are MNHNS and SASEGT. Trimming cost V 4 bases and J 0 bases; bases outside gene matches: 10. The CDR3 DNA reads TGTGCCAGCAGTGGAGGGTTGCGGGGGGCGGACCAAGAGACCCAGTACTTC. Translation gives CASSGGLRGADQETQYF.

This sequence joins TRBV7-2 and TRBJ2-7; 7 bases are a match to TRBD2. The germline gives CDR1 SGHTA, CDR2 FQGNSA. The CDR3 is made up of 14 amino acids. V dropped 5 bases and J dropped 2; count of bases not matched to a gene: 6. The CDR3 sequence is CASSRDYPPYEQYV. The CDR3 DNA is TGTGCCAGCAGCCGGGACTACCCTCCCTACGAGCAGTACGTC.

V is TRBV7-2 and J is TRBJ2-7; 9 nucleotides match TRBD2. Germline V lookup: CDR1 SGHTA, CDR2 FQGNSA. Unmatched junction bases numbered 7, after V lost 2 bases and J lost 2 bases. This CDR3 is 16 amino acids long. CDR3 amino acids: CASSLISGGSAYEQYF. In nucleotides, the CDR3 is TGTGCCAGCAGCTTAATAAGCGGGGGGTCCGCCTACGAGCAGTACTTC.

The rearrangement joins TRBV27 to TRBJ1-1, with D perhaps matching TRBD1 (6 bases). Germline CDR1 and CDR2: MNHEY and SMNVEV (reference sequence). V gave up 4 bases and J gave up 4 bases, with 25 bases separating them. There are 18 residues in the CDR3. CDR3 sequence: CASSSLVGGALVGTEAFF. The CDR3 nucleotides are TGTGCCAGCAGTTCCCTGGTGGGGGGGGCTTTGGTAGGCACTGAAGCTTTCTTT.